One and the same sample provided the 20 T cell receptor beta chains below, sequenced in a study of blood T cell repertoires in COVID-19. Clones were read by immunoSEQ multiplex PCR, and TCRdb kept only the in-frame ones, dropping some. The sample contains around 200,000 clones, around four fifths of which appear only once. The sample taken for sequencing was peripheral blood. Source of these receptors: a man in his forties or fifties with active or convalescent COVID-19.

The V and J genes are TRBV3-1 (or the pseudogene TRBV3-2) and TRBJ1-1, with unresolved D. Germline CDR1 reads LGHDT; CDR2 reads YNNKEL (reference sequence). The CDR3 is 14 amino acids. Deletions cut 2 bases from V and 0 bases from J, with 7 bases between. The CDR3 coding sequence is TGTGCCAGCAGCCAATGGGGAGTGAACACTGAAGCTTTCTTT. Translated: CASSQWGVNTEAFF.

The chain has TRBV3-1 (or the pseudogene TRBV3-2) and TRBJ2-1; no definite D call. V gave up 0 bases and J gave up 10 bases, with 7 bases separating them. From germline, CDR1 is LGHDT and CDR2 YNNKEL (reference sequence). The CDR3 has 12 amino acids. The CDR3 protein is CASSQETWEQFF. The DNA for the CDR3 is TGTGCCAGCAGCCAAGAAACATGGGAGCAGTTCTTC.

This clone turned up a few times. The J gene is TRBJ2-5, the V gene TRBV29-1; D is possibly TRBD1 (6 bases). The germline V gene has CDR1 SQVTM and CDR2 ANQGSEA. CDR3 length: 12 residues. V shed 7 bases and J shed 5 bases, with 14 bases lying between them. In nucleotides, the CDR3 is TGCAGCGCGGCCGGGACAAGGGAGACCCAGTACTTC. Protein: CSAAGTRETQYF.

The chain couples TRBV5-4 to TRBJ2-7; tentative D call: TRBD2 (6 bases). This CDR3 contains 14 residues. CDR1 and CDR2 from the germline V gene are SGHNT and YYREEE (reference sequence). V was pared by 4 bases and J by 3 bases, with 14 bases between. CDR3 region: CASSPTAGIYEQYF. The DNA for the CDR3 is TGTGCCAGCAGCCCGACAGCGGGCATCTACGAGCAGTACTTC.

The V and J genes are TRBV5-4 and TRBJ2-3; possible D gene TRBD2, 6 bases. The CDR3 totals 13 residues. The V gene's germline CDR1 is SGHNT and CDR2 YYREEE (reference sequence). The V and J ends lost 4 bases and 2 bases respectively, with 8 bases between them. The CDR3 DNA is TGTGCCAGCAGCCGGGAGATCACAGATACGCAGTATTTT. It codes for CASSREITDTQYF.

CDR3 amino acids: CASSFPVYNEQFF. The CDR3 bases are TGCGCCAGCAGCTTCCCCGTGTACAATGAGCAGTTCTTC. The chain joins TRBV5-1 to TRBJ2-1; no clear D gene. This CDR3 region has 13 residues. Germline CDR1 and CDR2: SGHRS and YFSETQ. Trimming shortened V by 2 bases and J by 4 bases, and 7 bases separated the two germline ends. Combining the CDR3 with reference TRBV5-1 and TRBJ2-1 gives the whole variable domain KAGVTQTPRYLIKTRGQQVTLSCSPISGHRSVSWYQQTPGQGLQFLFEYFSETQRNKGNFPGRFSGRQFSNSRSEMNVSTLELGDSALYLCASSFPVYNEQFFGPGTRLTVL.

CDR3 residues: CASSSPMAKNIQYF. The DNA for the CDR3 is TGTGCCAGCAGTTCCCCTATGGCCAAAAACATTCAGTACTTC. V and J are TRBV27 and TRBJ2-4; D unclear. The CDR3 runs 14 residues. Deletions cut 4 bases from V and 1 base from J, with 8 bases between. Germline-derived CDR1 and CDR2 are MNHEY and SMNVEV (reference sequence).

This rearrangement joins TRBV27 to TRBJ2-7; 9 positions match TRBD1. Germline-derived CDR1 and CDR2 are MNHEY and SMNVEV (reference sequence). The CDR3 contains 15 residues. The ends lost 2 bases at V and 5 bases at J; junction bases unmatched: 7. The CDR3 is CASSLLGQGFHEQYF. The CDR3 DNA sequence: TGTGCCAGCAGTTTACTAGGACAGGGGTTCCACGAGCAGTACTTC.

This clone was seen a single time. V and J are TRBV27 and TRBJ1-1; D uncertain. This CDR3 contains 14 residues. Deletions cut 2 bases from V and 5 bases from J, with 12 bases between. Germline-derived CDR1 and CDR2 are MNHEY and SMNVEV (reference sequence). The chain's CDR3 is CASSLKPRRTEAFF. The CDR3 region has the DNA TGTGCCAGCAGTTTAAAACCACGCAGGACTGAAGCTTTCTTT.

The rearrangement uses TRBV6-6 and TRBJ2-1; 7 bases align to TRBD1. Trimming removed 6 bases from V and 9 bases from J; junction bases left unmatched: 14. The CDR3 has 15 amino acids. The germline gives CDR1 MNHNY, CDR2 SVGAGI (reference sequence). The CDR3 sequence is CASSRAGEPGGEQFF. In DNA, the CDR3 is TGTGCCAGCAGCCGGGCGGGCGAACCAGGGGGTGAGCAGTTCTTC.

This rearrangement joins TRBV24-1 to TRBJ2-1; 7 bases fit TRBD2. Germline V gives CDR1 KGHDR, CDR2 SFDVKD. The V and J ends lost 6 bases and 1 base, in that order; junction bases with no gene match: 2. This CDR3 region has 14 residues. Here the CDR3 reads CATSRRESYNEQFF. The CDR3 DNA is TGTGCCACCAGTAGGCGGGAGTCCTACAATGAGCAGTTCTTC.

DNA for the CDR3: TGTGCCAGCAGTACCAGATTCAGGGGCGGCTATGGCTACACCTTC. It codes for CASSTRFRGGYGYTF. The gene calls are TRBV28 and TRBJ1-2; perhaps TRBD1 as D (6 bases). The V gene lost 5 bases and the J gene lost 4 bases, with 17 bases spanning the gap. Per germline, CDR1 MDHEN and CDR2 SYDVKM. The CDR3 spans 15 residues.

The chain joins TRBV7-8 to TRBJ1-1, with 8 positions matching TRBD1. In germline, CDR1 is SGHVS, CDR2 FQNEAQ. The CDR3 extends over 15 amino acids. Trimming at V came to 3 bases and at J to 7 bases, leaving 10 bases not matched to a gene. The chain's CDR3 is CASSFGSDREGEAFF. For the CDR3, the DNA is TGTGCCAGCAGCTTCGGCTCGGACAGGGAAGGTGAAGCTTTCTTT.

This chain links TRBV5-1 with TRBJ2-1; maybe TRBD1 (6 bases). The CDR3 extends over 15 amino acids. Germline assignment: CDR1 SGHRS and CDR2 YFSETQ. V gave up 4 bases and J gave up 1 base, with 12 bases separating them. The CDR3 DNA follows: TGCGCCAGCAGCCAGCCAGGACAGTCCTACAATGAGCAGTTCTTC. Protein sequence: CASSQPGQSYNEQFF.

This clone was detected only a few times. This chain connects TRBV4-3 to TRBJ1-3; possibly TRBD1 for D (5 bases). This CDR3 contains 15 residues. Trimming left V 6 bases short and J 2 bases short, with 14 bases between. CDR1 LGHNA and CDR2 YSLEER come from the germline V gene. DNA for the CDR3: TGCGCCAGCAGTCCAGGGACTTTAGCTGGAAACACCATATATTTT. The encoded protein is CASSPGTLAGNTIYF.

This chain links TRBV2 with TRBJ2-5; maybe TRBD2 (6 bases). This CDR3 region has 13 residues. V was trimmed by 6 bases and J by 2 bases, leaving 10 bases between them. The germline V gene encodes CDR1 SNHLY and CDR2 FYNNEI. The CDR3 DNA follows: TGTGCCAGCAGGGATGGGGGGCAAGAGACCCAGTACTTC. This sequence encodes CASRDGGQETQYF.

The rearrangement joins TRBV3-1 (or the pseudogene TRBV3-2) to TRBJ2-5; 9 nucleotides align to TRBD2. The CDR3 spans 15 residues. The ends lost 3 bases at V and 5 bases at J; junction bases unmatched: 7. Germline V gives CDR1 LGHDT, CDR2 YNNKEL (reference sequence). The CDR3 DNA reads as TGTGCCAGCAGCCATGCGGGGGGGGCCGGGGAGACCCAGTACTTC. Encoded protein: CASSHAGGAGETQYF.

This rearrangement joins TRBV6-5 to TRBJ1-4, with a tentative D call TRBD1 (6 bases). Looked up from germline, CDR1 is MNHEY and CDR2 is SVGAGI. The CDR3 consists of 13 residues. Deletions cut 11 bases from V and 5 bases from J, with 15 bases between. CDR3 loop: CAGKGGMNEKLFF. The CDR3 DNA sequence: TGTGCCGGAAAGGGGGGGATGAATGAAAAACTGTTTTTT.

The CDR3: CASSPLLADVEQFF. Written as DNA, the CDR3 is TGTGCCAGCTCACCCTTACTAGCGGACGTTGAGCAGTTCTTC. The V call is TRBV18, the J call TRBJ2-1; TRBD2 matches 8 bases. This CDR3 comprises 14 residues. J lost 9 bases, V lost 3 bases, and 7 bases had no gene match. From germline, CDR1 is KGHSH and CDR2 LQKENI.

Turning to this clone: Within the sample, other DNA sequences also encode this same CDR3. The chain links TRBV5-6 to TRBJ1-1; tentatively, D is TRBD1 (5 bases). The germline gives CDR1 SGHDT, CDR2 YYEEEE. Trimming cost V 1 base and J 1 base, with 8 bases left between them. This CDR3 comprises 14 residues. The CDR3 reads CASSLRTPNTEAFF. The CDR3 DNA follows: TGTGCCAGCAGCTTGCGGACACCGAACACTGAAGCTTTCTTT.